The rows below give T cell receptor beta chains drawn from one sample of a study of blood T cell repertoires in COVID-19. TCRdb's copy holds only in-frame clones and misses some; the assay was immunoSEQ multiplex PCR. Of a few hundred thousand clones listed, around 80% are singletons. The sample taken for sequencing was peripheral blood. Receptors originate from a woman in her seventies with acute or convalescent COVID-19. CDR3s include the opening cysteine and the closing phenylalanine or tryptophan. The D gene is left open where the match is weak. The listing skips clone size in some rows; elsewhere it reads once, few, many or a size class.

abundance	v_gene	j_gene	d_gene	CDR3nt	CDR3aa
NA	TRBV5-1	TRBJ2-5	NA	TGCGCCAGCAGCGCGGGACTCCAAGAGACCCAGTACTTC	CASSAGLQETQYF
NA	TRBV18	TRBJ1-4	NA	TGTGCCAGCTCACCCCGCGGGGGCCGCCCCCTTTATGAAAAACTGTTTTTT	CASSPRGGRPLYEKLFF
NA	TRBV10-3	TRBJ2-3	TRBD2	TGTGCCACCCACCTCGGGGGGGACACAGATACGCAGTATTTT	CATHLGGDTDTQYF
NA	TRBV24-1	TRBJ2-5	NA	TGTGCCACCAGTCAAGCACCCAGCGGTTCCCAAGAGACCCAGTACTTC	CATSQAPSGSQETQYF
NA	TRBV30	TRBJ2-3	NA	TGTGCCTGGAGCGGGGATACGCAGTATTTT	CAWSGDTQYF
NA	TRBV2	TRBJ2-4	NA	TGTGCCAGCACCTATAGTGCCAAAAACATTCAGTACTTC	CASTYSAKNIQYF
NA	TRBV6-5	TRBJ2-1	NA	TGTGCCAGCACTCGGGGAGACAATGAGCAGTTCTTC	CASTRGDNEQFF
few	TRBV9	TRBJ1-1	NA	TGTGCCAGCAGCGCTCAGGGGCTCACTGAAGCTTTCTTT	CASSAQGLTEAFF
few	TRBV5-1	TRBJ1-4	NA	TGCGCCAGCAGCCGGACACTCGCAACTAATGAAAAACTGTTTTTT	CASSRTLATNEKLFF
NA	TRBV5-1	TRBJ2-1	TRBD2	TGCGCCAGCAGCCGGACTAGCGGGGGGTCCAACTACAATGAGCAGTTCTTC	CASSRTSGGSNYNEQFF
NA	TRBV6-6	TRBJ1-3	TRBD1	TGTGCCAGCAGTTACGCGAGACAGGGGACTGGAAACACCATATATTTT	CASSYARQGTGNTIYF
NA	TRBV19	TRBJ1-2	NA	TGTGCCAGTAGTATAGGGACAGAGTCAGATGGCTACACCTTC	CASSIGTESDGYTF
NA	TRBV5-1	TRBJ2-5	TRBD1	TGCGCCAGCAGCCCGAGGGACAGCTCGCAAGAGACCCAGTACTTC	CASSPRDSSQETQYF
NA	TRBV30	TRBJ2-2	NA	TGTGCCTGGAGTTCAGGGCAAACCGGGGAGCTGTTTTTT	CAWSSGQTGELFF
NA	TRBV5-1	TRBJ1-6	NA	TGCGCCAGCAGCTTGGGCGGTGAGGTTAATTCACCCCTCCACTTT	CASSLGGEVNSPLHF
NA	TRBV7-2	TRBJ2-5	TRBD2	TGTGCCAGCAGCTTACAGACTAGCGGGGGGCTGGAGACCCAGTACTTC	CASSLQTSGGLETQYF
NA	TRBV30	TRBJ1-1	TRBD1	TGTGCCTGGAGAGGAATATTGGTCGGGACAGGGGACACTGAAGCTTTCTTT	CAWRGILVGTGDTEAFF
NA	TRBV19	TRBJ2-6	NA	TGTGCCAGTAAGGAGGGCCCCGTCGGGGCCAACGTCCTGACTTTC	CASKEGPVGANVLTF
NA	TRBV7-3	TRBJ1-4	NA	TGTGCCAGCAGCTTAAGGGCAGGGCATAATGAAAAACTGTTTTTT	CASSLRAGHNEKLFF
NA	TRBV29-1	TRBJ2-7	NA	TGCAGCGTCCGCACTGGCTACGAGCAGTACTTC	CSVRTGYEQYF
NA	TRBV12-3/TRBV12-4	TRBJ1-3	NA	TGTGGGGGGGATAAGTGGAACACCATATATTTT	CGGDKWNTIYF
NA	TRBV24-1	TRBJ2-3	NA	TGTGCCACCAGTGACACGGGGTTCATAGATACGCAGTATTTT	CATSDTGFIDTQYF
NA	TRBV5-1	TRBJ2-5	NA	TGCGCCAGCAGCTTGGAAACGGCAGGGTGGGGGACCCAGTACTTC	CASSLETAGWGTQYF
NA	TRBV2	TRBJ2-4	TRBD1	TGTGCCAGCAGTATCACATGGACAGGCAAAAACATTCAGTACTTC	CASSITWTGKNIQYF
NA	TRBV6-5	TRBJ2-5	NA	TGTGCCAGCACCCGGGACACAGTAGAGACCCAGTACTTC	CASTRDTVETQYF
NA	TRBV4-1	TRBJ1-2	NA	TGCGCCAGCAGCCGCGCTCCGGGGGGGGCTGGCTATGGCTACACCTTC	CASSRAPGGAGYGYTF
NA	TRBV7-2	TRBJ2-3	NA	TGTGCCAGCAGCTCGGGGACAACAGATACGCAGTATTTT	CASSSGTTDTQYF